The present entry profiles one TCR beta chain with its context. Antigen specificity is unknown. With 7 bases removed from V and 9 bases from J, the gap between germline ends came to 15 bases. There are 13 residues in the CDR3. Germline CDR1 reads KGHDR; CDR2 reads SFDVKD. Profiling relied on immunoSEQ multiplex PCR, and the TCRdb table lists in-frame clones only, not all of them. The table lists approximately 120,000 clones, more than 70% of them singletons. The data were obtained in a study of T cell responses to AZD1222 COVID-19 vaccine. Study results and caveats: Among those given AZD1222, only 6 or 7 were seropositive at baseline.

The source of this sequence is an adult in good health. The material was peripheral blood, obtained on day 0 of AZD1222 vaccination. This chain connects TRBV24-1 to TRBJ2-1, with a weak D call TRBD1 (5 bases). CDR3: CATSQTVSGEQFF. DNA of the CDR3: TGTGCCACCAGCCAGACAGTCAGTGGTGAGCAGTTCTTC.